The entry that follows covers one TCR beta chain sequence. Its specificity is not known. This entry is derived from a study of CD8 T cells in ankylosing spondylitis. Study-wide results and caveats: Matched ankylosing spondylitis synovial fluid reportedly contained a significantly enriched population of disease-linked clones. For ankylosing spondylitis blood, a TCR beta motif of roughly 8 highly homologous variants appeared characteristic. Reactive arthritis synovial fluid and blood were previously reported to contain some motif variants.

Each CDR3 protein gets one entry after TCRdb re-called the 5' RACE reads with MiXCR. Of hundreds of thousands of distinct CDR3 sequences in the sample, 26% were seen once. Input material: blood, either unsorted or a sorted T cell fraction (not recorded which). The source is a male donor with ankylosing spondylitis.

The DNA of the CDR3 is TGTGCCAGCTCAATAACAGCACGAATGAACACTGAAGCTTTCTTT. Protein product: CASSITARMNTEAFF. The chain links TRBV18 to TRBJ1-1; D unclear. V was clipped by 5 bases and J by 0 bases, with 13 bases between them. CDR3 length: 15 amino acids. Germline CDR1 and CDR2: KGHSH and LQKENI.